This T cell receptor beta chain was documented in a study of blood T cells in healthy people across ages. A J-beta primer mix and a sample-barcoded 5' primer were used in a second PCR of about 7 to 12 cycles. TCRdb ran MiXCR on the 5' RACE reads and lists one entry per CDR3 protein. The sample has approximately 780,000 distinct CDR3 sequences, roughly 26% seen once; the top ten hold less than 3.5%. Germline CDR1 DFQATT, CDR2 SNEGSKA (reference sequence). CDR3 length: 14 residues. Germline trimming cut 0 bases from V and 4 bases from J; bases unmatched to any gene: 3. This clonotype was observed a few times. About 10 milliliters of peripheral blood were drawn from each donor. Isolated PBMCs totaled at least 6 million in each sample. This sample was shared with a second study, whose subject was T cells of mothers and their children. This second study says: Mothers yielded over 8.5 million CDR3 reads, children approximately 2.8 million each. T cell clones that were persistent and microchimeric went undetected.

The V call is TRBV20-1, the J call TRBJ2-1; 7 bases fit TRBD1. The clonotype comes from a boy aged 5-17 years in good health. Sequenced material: blood. CDR3 in amino acids: CSARDRDRYNEQFF. The CDR3 DNA sequence: TGCAGTGCTAGAGATCGGGACAGATACAATGAGCAGTTCTTC.